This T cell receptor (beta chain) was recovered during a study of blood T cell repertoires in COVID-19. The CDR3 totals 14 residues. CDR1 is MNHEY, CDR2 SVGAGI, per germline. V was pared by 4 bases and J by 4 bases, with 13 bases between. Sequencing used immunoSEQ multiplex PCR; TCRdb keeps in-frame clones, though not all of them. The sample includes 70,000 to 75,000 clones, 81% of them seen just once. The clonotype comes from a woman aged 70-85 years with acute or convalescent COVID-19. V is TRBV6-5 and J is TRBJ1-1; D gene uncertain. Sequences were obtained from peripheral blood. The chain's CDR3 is CASSWRAGVTEAFF. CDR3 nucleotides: TGTGCCAGCAGTTGGAGGGCCGGCGTCACTGAAGCTTTCTTT.